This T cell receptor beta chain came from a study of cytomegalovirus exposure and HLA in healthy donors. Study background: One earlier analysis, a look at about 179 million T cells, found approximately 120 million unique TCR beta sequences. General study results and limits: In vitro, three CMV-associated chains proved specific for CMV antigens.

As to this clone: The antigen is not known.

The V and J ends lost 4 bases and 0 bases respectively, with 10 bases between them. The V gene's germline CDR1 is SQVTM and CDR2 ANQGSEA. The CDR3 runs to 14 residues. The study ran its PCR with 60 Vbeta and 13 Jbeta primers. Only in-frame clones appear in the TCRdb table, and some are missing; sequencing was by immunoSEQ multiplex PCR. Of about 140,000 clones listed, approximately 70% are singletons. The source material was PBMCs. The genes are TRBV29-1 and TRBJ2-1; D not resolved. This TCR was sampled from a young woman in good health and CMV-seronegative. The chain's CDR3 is CSVVGRSSYNEQFF. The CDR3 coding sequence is TGCAGCGTTGTGGGTAGGAGCTCCTACAATGAGCAGTTCTTC.